The present T cell receptor (beta chain) was sequenced within a study of blood T cells in healthy people across ages (dated by TCRdb to about 2015). Some background on the complete study: In model experiments, template switching captured about one uniquely barcoded TCR beta cDNA molecule for every two T cells. Donors of different ages were randomly distributed across sequencing lanes to avoid experimental bias. For two donors (one aged 18 to 29 and one aged 80 or older), the study analyzed two additional independent replicas of 1 million unique cDNA reads from the same blood draw. Age-related changes in TCR beta repertoire diversity were measured in the study by deep sequencing normalized with unique cDNA molecular identifiers. Four age groups were formed from the donors: young (average approximately 15 years), middle-aged (roughly 38), aged (under 70) and long-lived (approximately 80). On the study overall, not on this receptor specifically: Observed TCR beta diversity per million T cells fell roughly linearly with age, and a significant reduction was already apparent by age roughly 40. The long-lived group showed more naive CD4+ T cells, fewer expanded clones and increased TCR diversity than the aged group, suggesting age selection. The percentage of naive T cells measured by flow cytometry correlated strongly with observed TCR beta diversity. Donor CMV infection status was unknown, potentially confounding age-related changes in expanded clonotypes. Because profiling used bulk unsorted PBMCs, naive and antigen-experienced compartments could not be compared conclusively. Total diversity estimates from one million sequenced T cells were considered lower bounds and underestimates.

Notes on this clonotype: No cognate antigen has been identified for it. Per-base qualities were not stored, and no clone one base away is much larger.

In the germline V gene, CDR1 corresponds to SGDLS and CDR2 to YYNGEE. The cysteine opens and the phenylalanine closes a CDR3 of 14 amino acids. Just the 42-base CDR3 DNA is kept, in frame starting at base 1. The junction shows trimming of 0 bases on V and 8 bases on J, plus 14 bases between the germline ends. Receptors were amplified or captured by 5' RACE. The instrument given in TCRdb is Illumina HiSeq 2500. A second 7 to 11 cycle PCR used a sample-barcoded 5' primer and a J-beta primer mix. A template-switch 5' adaptor carrying 12 random nucleotides introduced a unique molecular identifier onto each TCR beta cDNA molecule. Each sample yielded at least 3 million CDR3-containing paired-end reads. The Mint cDNA synthesis kit, primed by a TRBC-specific oligonucleotide, was used to synthesize first-strand cDNA from all RNA. Following uracil-DNA glycosylase treatment, a first 18-cycle PCR with universal primers M1SS and BC2_uni_R was performed on all cDNA. On the authors' methods: Each sample was normalized by randomly selecting 1 million high-quality reads, each carrying a distinct molecular identifier. Reads sharing molecular identifiers were discarded rather than binned into consensus sequences. CDR3 identification, clonotype clustering and error correction used MiTCR with a Q25 quality threshold and the strictest error-elimination algorithm. A nonparametric unseen species model with Euler transformation was used to estimate lower-bound total TCR beta diversity. The public reads were reprocessed in TCRdb via fastp at Q25 and MiXCR, keeping in-frame beta chains. Rows with one shared CDR3 protein collapse into an entry with the most common genes and DNA. These V and J calls derive from TCRdb rather than the authors' analysis. This sample lists roughly 800,000 distinct CDR3 sequences; less than 70% were detected once. About 42% of the sample rests with the top ten.

Systemically healthy Caucasian individuals from Russia, around 38 in total and aged roughly 6 to 100 years, were included as donors. Approximately 10 milliliters of peripheral blood were collected from each donor into EDTA-treated Vacutainer tubes. Ficoll-Paque density-gradient centrifugation was used to isolate PBMCs, with at least 7 million obtained per sample. Total RNA, at least 5 micrograms per sample, was extracted from PBMCs with Trizol reagent. For every donor, an aliquot of PBMCs went through flow cytometry to measure the percentages of naive CD45RAhigh/CD27high T cells. Sequenced input: blood. The origin of this receptor is a man at least 80 years old in good health. The rearrangement joined TRBV9 to TRBJ1-2; there is no confident call for the D gene. The nucleotides are TGTGCCAGCAGCGTAGGTTCGACACTGGGAGGCTACACCTTC. Translated, it reads CASSVGSTLGGYTF. Extended through the reference TRBV9 and TRBJ1-2 proteins, this CDR3 yields the full variable domain: DSGVTQTPKHLITATGQRVTLRCSPRSGDLSVYWYQQSLDQGLQFLIQYYNGEERAKGNILERFSAQQFPDLHSELNLSSLELGDSALYFCASSVGSTLGGYTFGSGTRLTVV.